This note documents a single TCR beta chain sequence. This record comes from a study of blood T cell repertoires in COVID-19. Study at large: The United States, Italy and Spain supplied acute and convalescent COVID-19 samples. The analysed material was cDNA or gDNA that came from T cells, B-cell-depleted T cells, or PBMCs.

Data came from immunoSEQ multiplex PCR; TCRdb stores just in-frame clones and leaves some out. The sample contains some 200,000 clones, around 94% of which appear only once. This CDR3 comprises 15 residues. Germline V gives CDR1 MDHEN, CDR2 SYDVKM. Trimming stripped 4 bases from V and 6 bases from J, with 18 bases between. Enrolment of Seattle patients took place during active infection, and they were followed longitudinally. The gene calls are TRBV28 and TRBJ1-2, with D perhaps TRBD1 (5 bases). This TCR came from a man aged 30 to 39 with COVID-19, enrolled during active disease. The sequencing input was peripheral blood. The CDR3 coding sequence is TGTGCCAGCAGTTCCGCGGGGACCGCTGAGGATGGCTACACCTTC. It yields the protein CASSSAGTAEDGYTF.